In this sample, the clone carrying this T cell receptor beta chain turned up once. The antigen is unknown. The method was immunoSEQ multiplex PCR; TCRdb's version includes in-frame clones alone and lacks a portion of them. The sample lists about 45,000 clones, roughly four fifths occurring once. Antigen-specific CD4+ T cell clonotypes were called by their expansion after viral peptide-pool culture in ViraFEST. Following 10 days of culture, CD4+ T cells were isolated. The person had PCR-confirmed SARS-CoV-2 infection between March and December 2020. This record comes from a study of vaccination effects on CD4 cells after COVID-19. Broader study findings: Sampling in the study covered few convalescent patients and included no early post-infection timepoints.

With 6 bases clipped from V and 3 bases from J, the junction kept 4 bases outside the gene matches. Per the germline V gene, CDR1 is MNHNY and CDR2 is SVGAGI (reference sequence). There are 14 residues in the CDR3. This receptor was taken from a human donor who had a prior SARS-CoV-2 infection. The chain uses TRBV6-6 and TRBJ2-7; 11 nucleotides align to TRBD2. Sequenced material: CD4+ T cells from PBMCs cultured with a peptide pool, taken before COVID-19 vaccination. CDR3 residues: CASSRLAGFYEQYF. The CDR3, as DNA: TGTGCCAGCAGCCGACTAGCGGGATTCTACGAGCAGTACTTC.